A single sample is the source of the 3 T cell receptor beta chains below, sequenced in a study of blood T cells in healthy people across ages. Next came a second PCR, run for about 6 to 12 cycles, which used a sample-barcoded 5' primer along with a J-beta primer mix. One entry per CDR3 protein, called by TCRdb with MiXCR from the 5' RACE reads. The data show 650,000 to 800,000 distinct CDR3 sequences, with under 45% seen just once and around 21% held by the top ten. Sequencing was carried out using blood. Every receptor here comes from a man aged 55 to 70 in good health.

The genes are TRBV15 and TRBJ2-5; D remains unclear. The CDR3 has 14 amino acids. Germline V CDR1 and CDR2: LNHNV, YYDKDF (reference sequence). V was clipped by 0 bases and J by 6 bases, with 11 bases between them. CDR3 nucleotide sequence: TGTGCCACCAGCAGAGATACTGCGCCGAAGACCCAGTACTTC. It is translated as CATSRDTAPKTQYF.

The CDR3: CASSLTGGNFEQYF. CDR3 nucleotides: TGTGCCAGCAGTTTGACAGGGGGAAACTTTGAGCAGTACTTC. The V and J genes are TRBV6-2 or TRBV6-3 and TRBJ2-7, with TRBD1 matching 9 bases. V lost 4 bases to trimming and J lost 7 bases; unmatched junction nucleotides: 8. The CDR3 extends over 14 amino acids. Looked up from germline, CDR1 is MNHEY and CDR2 is SVGEGT.

The rearrangement links TRBV28 to TRBJ2-7; D perhaps matches TRBD1 (5 bases). The CDR3 spans 14 residues. CDR1 and CDR2 from the germline V gene are MDHEN and SYDVKM. V gave up 2 bases and J gave up 4 bases, with 12 bases separating them. The CDR3 protein is CASSLAGSRYEQYF. The CDR3 coding sequence is TGTGCCAGCAGTTTAGCAGGGTCTCGGTACGAGCAGTACTTC.